This is a list of T cell receptor beta chains from one sample in a study of T cells in Graves' hyperthyroidism and ophthalmopathy. TCRdb re-derived calls from the multiplex PCR reads in MiXCR, one entry per CDR3 protein. The repertoire holds approximately 610,000 distinct CDR3 sequences, with around 15% as singletons. What was sequenced was blood. These receptors originate from a woman aged 40 to 55 with Graves' ophthalmopathy. CDR3s include the opening cysteine and the closing phenylalanine or tryptophan. Fields, in order: D gene, V gene, clone size, J gene, CDR3 DNA, CDR3 protein. A D gene is named only where the DNA matches it firmly. Not every row has a clone size; where given, it reads once, few, many or a size class.

>TRBD2|TRBV6-2/TRBV6-3|NA|TRBJ2-2
TGTGCCAGCAGTCGGGTACTGGAACTAGCGGTGAACACCGGGGAGCTGTTTTTT
CASSRVLELAVNTGELFF
>TRBD2|TRBV2|NA|TRBJ2-7
TGTGCCAGCAGTGGATCTAGCGGGACTTCCTACGAGCAGTACTTC
CASSGSSGTSYEQYF
>TRBD2|TRBV2|few|TRBJ2-7
TGTGCCACCAAACCTAGCGGGGGTTCCTACGAGCAGTACTTC
CATKPSGGSYEQYF
>NA|TRBV27|many|TRBJ1-5
TGTGCCAGCAGTGCACAGGGAGCTAATCAGCCCCAGCATTTT
CASSAQGANQPQHF
>NA|TRBV7-9|NA|TRBJ2-5
TGTGCCAGCAGCCGGAGCCGGCCCAAAGTGGAGACCCAGTACTTC
CASSRSRPKVETQYF
>NA|TRBV19|many|TRBJ1-2
TGTGCCAGTAGTATCGGGGGAATGGACTATGGCTACACCTTC
CASSIGGMDYGYTF
>TRBD1|TRBV3-1|many|TRBJ2-7
TGTGCCAGCAGCCGAGACAGGGTAGGTTACGAGCAGTACTTC
CASSRDRVGYEQYF
>TRBD1|TRBV20-1|NA|TRBJ2-7
TGCAGTGCTAGGGGAAACACCCGGGACAGGGGGCTCGAGCAGTACTTC
CSARGNTRDRGLEQYF
>TRBD2|TRBV6-2/TRBV6-3|few|TRBJ2-2
TGTGCCAGCAGTTCCCTCGGACTAGCGGGAGGGACCGGGGAGCTGTTTTTT
CASSSLGLAGGTGELFF
>NA|TRBV27|NA|TRBJ2-2
TGTGCCAGCAGTAAACCAGGGTTGGCGTGGGCCGGGGAGCTGTTTTTT
CASSKPGLAWAGELFF
>TRBD1|TRBV12-3/TRBV12-4|NA|TRBJ1-2
TGTGCCAGCAGTCCCTCCCGCAGGGGGCTCGAACTATGGGGCTACACCTTC
CASSPSRRGLELWGYTF
>NA|TRBV7-2|many|TRBJ2-2
TGTGCCAGCAGCTTGCGACAGGTGCGCTCCACCGGGGAGCTGTTTTTT
CASSLRQVRSTGELFF